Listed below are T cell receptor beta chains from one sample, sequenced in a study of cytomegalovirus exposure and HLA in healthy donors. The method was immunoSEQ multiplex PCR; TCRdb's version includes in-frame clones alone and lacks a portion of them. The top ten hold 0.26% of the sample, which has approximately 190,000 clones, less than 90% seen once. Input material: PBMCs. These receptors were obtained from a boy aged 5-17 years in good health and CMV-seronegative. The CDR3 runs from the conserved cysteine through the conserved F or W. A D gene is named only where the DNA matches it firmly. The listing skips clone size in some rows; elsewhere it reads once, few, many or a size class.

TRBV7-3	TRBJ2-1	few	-	TGTGCCAGCAGCCGCGGGGAAAGCTCCTACAATGAGCAGTTCTTC	CASSRGESSYNEQFF
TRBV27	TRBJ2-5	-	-	TGTGCCAGCAGTTTATGGGGGGACCCGACGGGGACCCAGTACTTC	CASSLWGDPTGTQYF
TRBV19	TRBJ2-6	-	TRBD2	TGTGCCGGGGGGACTACTGGGGCCAGCGTCCTGACTTTC	CAGGTTGASVLTF
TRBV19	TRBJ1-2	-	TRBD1	TGTGCCAGCCTCGGCCCCAGGACAGGCCTGCTATCATATGGCTACACCTTC	CASLGPRTGLLSYGYTF
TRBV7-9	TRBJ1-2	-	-	TGTGCCACCTCCACGAGCGTGGCTAACTATGGCTACACCTTC	CATSTSVANYGYTF
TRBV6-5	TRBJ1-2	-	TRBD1	TGTGCCAGCAGCCCGGGACAGGGCTTTAACTATGGCTACACCTTC	CASSPGQGFNYGYTF
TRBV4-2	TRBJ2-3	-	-	TGTGCCAGCAGCCAAGATCGGCTAGCAGCAGATACGCAGTATTTT	CASSQDRLAADTQYF
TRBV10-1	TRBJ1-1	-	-	TGCGCCAGCAGTGCGGTCCCGAACACTGAAGCTTTCTTT	CASSAVPNTEAFF
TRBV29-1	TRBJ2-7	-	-	TGCAGCGTTGAAGACAGTTCCTACGAGCAGTACTTC	CSVEDSSYEQYF
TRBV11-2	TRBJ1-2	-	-	TGTGCCAGCAGCTTAGGGGCCAGGATCTATGGCTACACCTTC	CASSLGARIYGYTF
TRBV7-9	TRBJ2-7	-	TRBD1	TGTGTTTCCGGGACAGGTACCTACGAGCAGTACTTC	CVSGTGTYEQYF
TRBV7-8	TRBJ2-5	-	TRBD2	TGTGCCAGCAGCCTACGGGAGGGGCGCGAGGCCCAAGAGACCCAGTACTTC	CASSLREGREAQETQYF
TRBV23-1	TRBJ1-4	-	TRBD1	TGCGCCAGCATCCCTCCCAGGGACAGAAAGGGAATGAATGAAAAACTGTTTTTT	CASIPPRDRKGMNEKLFF
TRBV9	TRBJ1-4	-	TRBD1	TGTGCCAGCAGCAGGACAGGGGTTAATGAAAAACTGTTTTTT	CASSRTGVNEKLFF
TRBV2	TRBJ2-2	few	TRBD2	TGTGCCAGCAGCCCGGGACTAGGCACCGGGGAGCTGTTTTTT	CASSPGLGTGELFF
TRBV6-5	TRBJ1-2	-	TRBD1	TGTGCCAGCAGTGATGACAGGGGCTTAGCGGGCTACACCTTC	CASSDDRGLAGYTF
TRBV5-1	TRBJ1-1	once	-	TGCGCCAGCAGCTTCAGGGCGGATAGGGTGGGCACTGAAGCTTTCTTT	CASSFRADRVGTEAFF
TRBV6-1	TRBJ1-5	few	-	TGTGCCAGCAGACAGGGTATCAATCAGCCCCAGCATTTT	CASRQGINQPQHF
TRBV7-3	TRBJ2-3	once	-	TGTGCCAGCAGCTCAGCGGGCACAGATACGCAGTATTTT	CASSSAGTDTQYF
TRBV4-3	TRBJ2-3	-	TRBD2	TGCGCCAGCAGCCAAGATTCGCTAGCGGGGGAAGATACGCAGTATTTT	CASSQDSLAGEDTQYF
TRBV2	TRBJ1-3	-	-	TGTGCCAGCAGTGAGGGACAAGGAAACACCATATATTTT	CASSEGQGNTIYF
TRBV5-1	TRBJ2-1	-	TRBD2	TGCGCCAGCAGCTTGGCCGGGGGAGGGAGGCGCTTGGATGAGCAGTTCTTC	CASSLAGGGRRLDEQFF
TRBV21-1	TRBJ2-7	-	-	TGTGCCAGCAGCAAAGTCGCCCTAGGCTGGATACAGGTCCAACGGGTCTACGAGCAGTACTTC	CASSKVALGWIQVQRVYEQYF
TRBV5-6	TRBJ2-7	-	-	TGTGCCAGCAGCCGAACAGGTAAACCCTACGAGCAGTACTTC	CASSRTGKPYEQYF
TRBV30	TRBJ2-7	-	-	TGTGCCTGGAGTGCCCTGGGGGCCGGCGAGCAGTACTTC	CAWSALGAGEQYF
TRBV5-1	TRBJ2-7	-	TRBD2	TGCGCCAGCAGCTTAGGACGTTTGACCGGGACTAGGGAGCGGGAGCAGTACTTC	CASSLGRLTGTREREQYF
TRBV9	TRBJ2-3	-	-	TGTGCCAGCAGCCCCCGCGGCCTAGGGGCAGATACGCAGTATTTT	CASSPRGLGADTQYF
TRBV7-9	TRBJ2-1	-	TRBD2	TGTGCCAGCAGCTTACGTAGCGGGAGGGCCGGTAATGAGCAGTTCTTC	CASSLRSGRAGNEQFF
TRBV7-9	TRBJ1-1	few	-	TGTGCCAGCAGCTTAGCAGGGGGGAACACTGAAGCTTTCTTT	CASSLAGGNTEAFF
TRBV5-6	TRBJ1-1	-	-	TGTGCCAGCAGCTTTTTAGGGACTGAAGCTGAAGCTTTCTTT	CASSFLGTEAEAFF
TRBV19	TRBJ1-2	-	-	TGTGCCAGTAGTATTTCGGACAAAAACTATGGCTACACCTTC	CASSISDKNYGYTF
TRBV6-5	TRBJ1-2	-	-	TGTGCCAGCAGTCCAGTGGGGGAGGACTATGGCTACACCTTC	CASSPVGEDYGYTF
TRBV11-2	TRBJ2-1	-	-	TGTGCCAGCAGCGCCTGGGGACTTGCCAATGAGCAGTTCTTC	CASSAWGLANEQFF
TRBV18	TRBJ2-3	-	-	TGTGCCAGCTCACCATCTAGCACAGATACGCAGTATTTT	CASSPSSTDTQYF
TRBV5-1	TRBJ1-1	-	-	TGCGCCAGCAGCTTAAAGCGGGACACTGAAGCTTTCTTT	CASSLKRDTEAFF
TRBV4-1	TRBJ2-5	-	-	TGCGCCAGCAGCCAAGTGCAGGGCTTCGAGACCCAGTACTTC	CASSQVQGFETQYF
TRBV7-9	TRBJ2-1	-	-	TGTGCCAGCAGTTCAGGAGGGGTTAAGTTCTTC	CASSSGGVKFF
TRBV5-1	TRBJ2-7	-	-	TGCGCCAGCCAGGCTACAGGGTCTAGGGGGTCCTACGAGCAGTACTTC	CASQATGSRGSYEQYF